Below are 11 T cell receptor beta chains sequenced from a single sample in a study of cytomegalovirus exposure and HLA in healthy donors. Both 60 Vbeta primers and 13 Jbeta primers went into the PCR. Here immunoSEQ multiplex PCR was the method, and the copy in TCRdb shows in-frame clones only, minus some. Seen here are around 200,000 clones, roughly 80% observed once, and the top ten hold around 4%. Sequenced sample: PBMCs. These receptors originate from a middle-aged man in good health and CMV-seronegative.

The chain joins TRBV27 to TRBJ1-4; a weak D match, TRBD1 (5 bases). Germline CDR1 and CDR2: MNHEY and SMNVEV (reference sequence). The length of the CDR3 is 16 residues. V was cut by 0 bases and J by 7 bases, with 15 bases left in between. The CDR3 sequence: CASSLSRSLGGEKLFF. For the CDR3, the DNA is TGTGCCAGCAGTTTATCACGTTCCCTGGGGGGTGAAAAACTGTTTTTT.

The CDR3 here is CASSSGTGPAGGGYTF. The CDR3 nucleotides read TGTGCCAGCAGCTCCGGGACAGGCCCGGCAGGAGGTGGCTACACCTTC. This chain connects TRBV7-9 to TRBJ1-2; 8 nucleotides match TRBD1. The trim removed 4 bases at V and 7 bases at J, leaving 14 bases unmatched. Germline CDR1 reads SEHNR; CDR2 reads FQNEAQ (reference sequence). The CDR3 sequence is 16 residues long.

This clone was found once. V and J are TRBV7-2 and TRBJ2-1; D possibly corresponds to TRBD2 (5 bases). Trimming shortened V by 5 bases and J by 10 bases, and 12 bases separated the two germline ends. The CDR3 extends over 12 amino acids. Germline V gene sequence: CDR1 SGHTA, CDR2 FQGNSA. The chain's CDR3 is CASSRHLAEQFF. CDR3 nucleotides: TGTGCCAGCAGCCGACACTTAGCGGAGCAGTTCTTC. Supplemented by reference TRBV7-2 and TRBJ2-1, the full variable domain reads GAGVSQSPSNKVTEKGKDVELRCDPISGHTALYWYRQSLGQGLEFLIYFQGNSAPDKSGLPSDRFSAERTGGSVSTLTIQRTQQEDSAVYLCASSRHLAEQFFGPGTRLTVL.

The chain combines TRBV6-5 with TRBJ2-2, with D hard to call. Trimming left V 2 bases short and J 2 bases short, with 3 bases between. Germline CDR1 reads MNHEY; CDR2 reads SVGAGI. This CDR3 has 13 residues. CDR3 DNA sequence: TGTGCCAGCAGTTACCCAAACACCGGGGAGCTGTTTTTT. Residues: CASSYPNTGELFF.

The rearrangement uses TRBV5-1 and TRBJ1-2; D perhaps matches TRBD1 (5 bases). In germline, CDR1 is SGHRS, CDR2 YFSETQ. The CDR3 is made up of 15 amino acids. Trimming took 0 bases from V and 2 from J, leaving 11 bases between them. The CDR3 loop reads CASSLEAGWNYGYTF. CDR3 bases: TGCGCCAGCAGCTTGGAGGCAGGGTGGAACTATGGCTACACCTTC.

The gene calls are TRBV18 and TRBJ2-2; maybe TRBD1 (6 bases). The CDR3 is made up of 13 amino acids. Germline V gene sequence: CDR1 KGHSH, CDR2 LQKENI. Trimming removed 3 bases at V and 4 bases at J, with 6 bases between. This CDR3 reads CASSPDSTGELFF. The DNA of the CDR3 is TGTGCCAGCTCACCGGACAGCACCGGGGAGCTGTTTTTT. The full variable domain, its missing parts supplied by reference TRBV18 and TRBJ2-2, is NAGVMQNPRHLVRRRGQEARLRCSPMKGHSHVYWYRQLPEEGLKFMVYLQKENIIDESGMPKERFSAEFPKEGPSILRIQQVVRGDSAAYFCASSPDSTGELFFGEGSRLTVL.

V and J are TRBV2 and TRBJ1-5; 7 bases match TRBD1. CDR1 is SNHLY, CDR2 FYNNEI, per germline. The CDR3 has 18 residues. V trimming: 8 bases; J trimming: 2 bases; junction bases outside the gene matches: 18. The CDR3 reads CASRALPPGGLGNQPQHF. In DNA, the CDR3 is TGTGCCAGCCGTGCACTCCCCCCAGGGGGGTTGGGCAATCAGCCCCAGCATTTT.

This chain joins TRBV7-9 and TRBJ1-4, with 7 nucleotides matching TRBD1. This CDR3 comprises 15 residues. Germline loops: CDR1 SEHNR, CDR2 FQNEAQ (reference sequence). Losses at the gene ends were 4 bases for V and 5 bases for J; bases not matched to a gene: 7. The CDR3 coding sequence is TGTGCCAGCAGCTGGACAGGTGCCCTCAATGAAAAACTGTTTTTT. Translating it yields CASSWTGALNEKLFF.

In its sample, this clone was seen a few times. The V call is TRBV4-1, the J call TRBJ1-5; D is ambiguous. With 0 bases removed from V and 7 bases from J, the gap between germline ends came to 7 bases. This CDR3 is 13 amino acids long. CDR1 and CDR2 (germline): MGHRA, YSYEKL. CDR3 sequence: CASSQDQNQPQHF. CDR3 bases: TGCGCCAGCAGCCAAGATCAGAACCAGCCCCAGCATTTT.

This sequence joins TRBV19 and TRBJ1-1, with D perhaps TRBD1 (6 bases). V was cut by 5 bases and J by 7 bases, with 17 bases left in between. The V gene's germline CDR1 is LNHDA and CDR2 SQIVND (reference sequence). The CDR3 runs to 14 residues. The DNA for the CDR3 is TGTGCCAGTAGTCCCCTACGGGGGGCCTTTGAAGCTTTCTTT. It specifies CASSPLRGAFEAFF.

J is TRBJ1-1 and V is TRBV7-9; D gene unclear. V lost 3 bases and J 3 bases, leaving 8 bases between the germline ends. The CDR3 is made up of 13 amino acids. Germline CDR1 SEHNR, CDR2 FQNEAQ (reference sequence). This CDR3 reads CASSFTAYTEAFF. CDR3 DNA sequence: TGTGCCAGCAGCTTCACCGCGTACACTGAAGCTTTCTTT.